This T cell receptor beta chain was documented in a study of cytomegalovirus exposure and HLA in healthy donors. Study background: Clustering assigned about 80% of the roughly 400 genotyped donors to the Caucasian-associated ancestry cluster. Study-wide results and limits: Later analysis demonstrated an association between a missense DCLRE1C variant and TCR beta V- and J-gene trimming. It was confirmed in vitro that a few of the CMV-associated chains were specific for CMV antigens. Cytomegalovirus-associated TCR beta chains were listed, numbering under 200.

Amplification used 60 Vbeta primers and 13 Jbeta primers. Sequencing used immunoSEQ multiplex PCR; TCRdb keeps in-frame clones, though not all of them. The sample holds about 100,000 clones, around 74% seen once. Details on this clone: As yet, its antigen is unknown.

V lost 6 bases and J lost 0, with 11 bases in between. Germline V gene lookup returns CDR1 MNHNS and CDR2 SASEGT. The CDR3 has 14 amino acids. This TCR was recovered from a woman in her seventies in good health and CMV-seropositive. The sequenced material came from PBMCs. The chain joins TRBV6-1 to TRBJ1-2; D call uncertain. The CDR3: CASSQSGPNYGYTF. DNA for the CDR3: TGTGCCAGCAGCCAGAGCGGTCCTAACTATGGCTACACCTTC.